The text below deals with one TCR beta chain. The antigen is unknown. Trimming shortened V by 7 bases and J by 0 bases, and 9 bases separated the two germline ends. The CDR3 spans 13 residues. Germline CDR1 reads MNHEY; CDR2 reads SMNVEV (reference sequence). Each donor's status was that of a healthy bone marrow donor. This sample stems from a study of cytomegalovirus exposure and HLA in healthy donors. Study conclusions and caveats: Researchers reported from a later analysis that most CMV-associated TCR beta chains appeared HLA-restricted. According to the study, 150 to 200 TCR beta chains were cytomegalovirus-associated.

PCR involved 60 Vbeta and 13 Jbeta primers. The assay was immunoSEQ multiplex PCR, and TCRdb's table has in-frame clones only and misses some. The sample contains about 200,000 clones, about four fifths of which appear only once. The receptor's source is a man aged 35-49 years in good health and CMV-seropositive. The material sequenced was PBMCs. The chain employs TRBV27 and TRBJ1-1; D is unresolved. The CDR3 DNA follows: TGTGCCAGCATTTCGTTAATGAACACTGAAGCTTTCTTT. This sequence encodes CASISLMNTEAFF.